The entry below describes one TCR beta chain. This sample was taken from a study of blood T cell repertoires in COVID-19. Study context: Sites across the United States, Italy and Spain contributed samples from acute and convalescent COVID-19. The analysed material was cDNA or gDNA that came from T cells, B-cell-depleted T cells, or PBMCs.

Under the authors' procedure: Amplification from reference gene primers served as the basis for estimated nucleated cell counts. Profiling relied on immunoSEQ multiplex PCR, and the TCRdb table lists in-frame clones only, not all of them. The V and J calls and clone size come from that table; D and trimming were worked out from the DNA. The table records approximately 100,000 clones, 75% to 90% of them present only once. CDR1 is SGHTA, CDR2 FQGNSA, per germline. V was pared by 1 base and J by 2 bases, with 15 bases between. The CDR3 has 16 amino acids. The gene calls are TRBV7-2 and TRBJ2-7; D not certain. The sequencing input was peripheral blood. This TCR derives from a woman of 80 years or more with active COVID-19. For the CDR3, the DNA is TGTGCCAGCAGCTTAGGCAGTCGACGGGTGGCCTACGAGCAGTACTTC. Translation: CASSLGSRRVAYEQYF.